A selection of T cell receptor beta chains follows, all from one sample in a study of T-cell reconstitution after alpha-beta-depleted transplantation in children. TCRdb processed the PCR reads anew with MiXCR; each CDR3 protein has one entry. Of roughly 500,000 distinct CDR3 sequences listed, about 31% are singletons. This specimen was PBMCs from the stem cell graft donor, taken from the stem cell graft. The receptors originated from a human donor who donated a stem cell graft to a child with aplastic anemia. The CDR3 runs from the conserved cysteine through the conserved F or W. The order of the fields is V gene, D gene, clone size, J gene, CDR3 DNA, CDR3 protein. The D gene is left open where the match is weak. Where a row states a size, it is once, few, many or the class of an expanded clone; other rows omit it.

>TRBV12-3/TRBV12-4|-|-|TRBJ1-5
TGTGCCAGCAGGGTAGTCGGGGGATTGGAGCCCCAGCATTTT
CASRVVGGLEPQHF
>TRBV18|-|-|TRBJ2-1
TGTGCCAGCTCACTTCCGACTAGTCGACTTGAGCAGTTCTTC
CASSLPTSRLEQFF
>TRBV19|TRBD2|-|TRBJ2-7
TGTGCCAGTAGGCGAGAGGGACTAGCGGGCTACGAGCAGTACTTC
CASRREGLAGYEQYF
>TRBV6-5|-|few|TRBJ1-1
TGTGCCAGCAGTTACTACGGGACACTGAACACTGAAGCTTTCTTT
CASSYYGTLNTEAFF
>TRBV10-3|-|few|TRBJ2-5
TGTGCCATCAGTGAGGTGGAAGAGACCCAGTACTTC
CAISEVEETQYF
>TRBV5-1|TRBD2|-|TRBJ2-1
TGCGCCAGCAGCTTTCGACTAGCAGGTTACAATGAGCAGTTCTTC
CASSFRLAGYNEQFF
>TRBV28|TRBD1|-|TRBJ2-2
TGTGCCAGCAACAAACAGGGGGGTCAATCGGACACCGGGGAGCTGTTTTTT
CASNKQGGQSDTGELFF
>TRBV4-2|TRBD2|-|TRBJ2-7
TGTGCCAGCAGCCAAGTGGTAGCGGGAGGTAGCGGGACGTACGAGCAGTACTTC
CASSQVVAGGSGTYEQYF
>TRBV20-1|-|few|TRBJ2-5
TGCAGTGCTAGAGATCGGCGGCTAGCTACCGAGACCCAGTACTTC
CSARDRRLATETQYF
>TRBV29-1|TRBD1|-|TRBJ1-1
TGCAGCGTTGATGAGGGGGCGGTAGGGGAAGCTTTCTTT
CSVDEGAVGEAFF
>TRBV6-5|-|-|TRBJ1-2
TGTGCCAGCAGTTACCCGGGGAACCCCTTC
CASSYPGNPF
>TRBV3-1|TRBD2|-|TRBJ2-5
TGTGCCAGCAGCCAAGATGCGGGACTAGCGGGCGAGCAAGAGACCCAGTACTTC
CASSQDAGLAGEQETQYF
>TRBV6-1|TRBD1|few|TRBJ1-4
TGTGCCAGCAGTGTACAGGGACAGGGGTTTCGAAAACTGTTTTTT
CASSVQGQGFRKLFF
>TRBV7-9|-|few|TRBJ1-1
TGTGCCAGCAGCCCGGGGTGGCAGATCGACACTGAAGCTTTCTTT
CASSPGWQIDTEAFF
>TRBV29-1|-|-|TRBJ2-1
TGCAGCGTTGGGCCTAGTGCAAATGAGCAGTTCTTC
CSVGPSANEQFF
>TRBV7-9|-|few|TRBJ1-4
TGTGCCAGCAGCTTAGTCGGAAATGAAAAACTGTTTTTT
CASSLVGNEKLFF
>TRBV12-3/TRBV12-4|TRBD2|-|TRBJ2-1
TGTGCCAGCAGTCCCTCCCCAGCGGGAATCAGGAATGAGCAGTTCTTC
CASSPSPAGIRNEQFF
>TRBV7-6|TRBD2|few|TRBJ2-1
TGTGCCAGCAGCTTAGCGGGGACTAGCGTTAATGAGCAGTTCTTC
CASSLAGTSVNEQFF
>TRBV2|-|few|TRBJ2-3
TGTGCCAGCAGTGAAGGGGAGTTGGGAGATTTTACAGATACGCAGTATTTT
CASSEGELGDFTDTQYF
>TRBV20-1|TRBD2|few|TRBJ2-3
TGCAGTGCTAGTTCTGGGACTAGCGGGAGGACCACAGATACGCAGTATTTT
CSASSGTSGRTTDTQYF
>TRBV29-1|-|few|TRBJ2-1
TGCAGCGTTGAAGATCTGGGGGGAACCTACAATGAGCAGTTCTTC
CSVEDLGGTYNEQFF
>TRBV5-1|-|-|TRBJ1-1
TGCGCCAGCAGCTTGGGTCCGGAGGACGGCTTGGGATATATGGGCGGGGCCACTGAAGCTTTCTTT
CASSLGPEDGLGYMGGATEAFF
>TRBV6-1|-|few|TRBJ1-5
TGTGCCAGCAGGCGAGGGGATAGCAATCAGCCCCAGCATTTT
CASRRGDSNQPQHF
>TRBV6-2/TRBV6-3|TRBD2|few|TRBJ2-1
TGTGCCAGCACCGGAATTGCACTAGCGGGTTACAATGAGCAGTTCTTC
CASTGIALAGYNEQFF
>TRBV7-2|-|few|TRBJ2-1
TGTGCCAGCAGCTCGTGGGAGGGGGGAAATGAGCAGTTCTTC
CASSSWEGGNEQFF
>TRBV20-1|-|few|TRBJ1-1
TGCAGTGCAAAAACAGGAGTGAACACTGAAGCTTTCTTT
CSAKTGVNTEAFF
>TRBV27|-|-|TRBJ2-1
TGTGCCAGCAGTTTATCCGCCCGCGGGGACTACAATGAGCAGTTCTTC
CASSLSARGDYNEQFF
>TRBV5-5|-|few|TRBJ1-1
TGTGCCAGCAGCTCTTCGGCAGGATTGTCCACTGAAGCTTTCTTT
CASSSSAGLSTEAFF
>TRBV7-2|-|-|TRBJ1-1
TGTGCCAGCAGCCCCCGTAGAGCGGAGTTCATGAACACTGAAGCTTTCTTT
CASSPRRAEFMNTEAFF
>TRBV7-9|TRBD1|few|TRBJ1-1
TGTGCCAGCAGCCCCCTGGGACAGGTGTCTACTGAAGCTTTCTTT
CASSPLGQVSTEAFF
>TRBV12-3/TRBV12-4|-|few|TRBJ1-5
TGTGCCAGCAGTTTCTCCGATTATAGCAATCAGCCCCAGCATTTT
CASSFSDYSNQPQHF
>TRBV20-1|-|-|TRBJ2-7
TGCAGTGCTGCACCTAGCTCCTACGAGCAGTACTTC
CSAAPSSYEQYF
>TRBV10-3|TRBD2|-|TRBJ2-1
TGTGCCATCAGTGATGGGCGGACTAGCGGGAAAGGCTCCTACAATGAGCAGTTCTTC
CAISDGRTSGKGSYNEQFF
>TRBV29-1|-|few|TRBJ2-3
TGCAGCGTCGAAAGGGGAGGTACGCAGTATTTT
CSVERGGTQYF
>TRBV6-5|-|few|TRBJ2-5
TGTGCCAGCAGTTACGCCGGGCAGGGGACCCAGTACTTC
CASSYAGQGTQYF
>TRBV9|-|-|TRBJ1-2
TGTGCCAGCAGCGTAGTAGGGAACTATGGCTACACCTTC
CASSVVGNYGYTF
>TRBV12-3/TRBV12-4|-|few|TRBJ1-2
TGTGCCAGCAGTCCAATCGGGGGGGGCTGGACCTTC
CASSPIGGGWTF
>TRBV28|-|-|TRBJ1-1
TGTGCCAGCACGTTAACCGACACTGAAGCTTTCTTT
CASTLTDTEAFF
>TRBV12-3/TRBV12-4|-|-|TRBJ1-2
TGTGCCAGCAGTTTCGGGACACCCTATGGCTACACCTTC
CASSFGTPYGYTF
>TRBV11-2|-|-|TRBJ1-1
TGTGCCAGCAGAGCTGCACCCGGGAACACTGAAGCTTTCTTT
CASRAAPGNTEAFF
>TRBV27|-|-|TRBJ1-2
TGTGCCAGCAGTGCCGGAGGAGGGTTGATAGGTGGCAAGGGCTACACCTTC
CASSAGGGLIGGKGYTF
>TRBV10-2|TRBD2|-|TRBJ2-1
TGCGCCAGCAGACCCCCTAGCGGGACTTACAATGAGCAGTTCTTC
CASRPPSGTYNEQFF
>TRBV12-3/TRBV12-4|-|-|TRBJ2-3
TGTGCCAGCAGACCAGACACAGATACGCAGTATTTT
CASRPDTDTQYF
>TRBV7-2|-|-|TRBJ1-4
TGTGCCAGCAGCTCGCAGGGGCTGATTAATGAAAAACTGTTTTTT
CASSSQGLINEKLFF
>TRBV15|TRBD2|few|TRBJ2-1
TGTGCCACCAGCAGGGTAGCGGGAGGGCCCTCAGGGGAGCAGTTCTTC
CATSRVAGGPSGEQFF
>TRBV7-8|TRBD2|few|TRBJ2-3
TGTGCCAGCAGCCTACAACGGGGGGACACAGATACGCAGTATTTT
CASSLQRGDTDTQYF
>TRBV3-1|-|-|TRBJ2-2
TGTGCCAGCAGTTTAGAGCCGTTCACCGGGGAGCTGTTTTTT
CASSLEPFTGELFF
>TRBV27|-|-|TRBJ1-5
TGTGCCAGCAGCCCAGGTACGCATCAGCCCCAGCATTTT
CASSPGTHQPQHF
>TRBV12-3/TRBV12-4|-|once|TRBJ1-5
TGTGCCAGCAGTTCGACAGCGATTAGCAATCAGCCCCAGCATTTT
CASSSTAISNQPQHF
>TRBV2|TRBD1|few|TRBJ2-4
TGTGCCAGCGAGGGGGGATCCGGGACAGGGGTTAGCAAAAACATTCAGTACTTC
CASEGGSGTGVSKNIQYF
>TRBV5-1|-|few|TRBJ1-1
TGCGCCAGCAGCCCCAGAGAGGGGACGAACACTGAAGCTTTCTTT
CASSPREGTNTEAFF
>TRBV20-1|TRBD1|-|TRBJ2-1
TGCAGTGCTCCCGGGACAGGGGGTAGCAATGAGCAGTTCTTC
CSAPGTGGSNEQFF
>TRBV7-2|TRBD2|-|TRBJ2-5
TGTGCCAGCAGCTCAGGGGGTGCGGGGGGGAAGACCCAGTACTTC
CASSSGGAGGKTQYF